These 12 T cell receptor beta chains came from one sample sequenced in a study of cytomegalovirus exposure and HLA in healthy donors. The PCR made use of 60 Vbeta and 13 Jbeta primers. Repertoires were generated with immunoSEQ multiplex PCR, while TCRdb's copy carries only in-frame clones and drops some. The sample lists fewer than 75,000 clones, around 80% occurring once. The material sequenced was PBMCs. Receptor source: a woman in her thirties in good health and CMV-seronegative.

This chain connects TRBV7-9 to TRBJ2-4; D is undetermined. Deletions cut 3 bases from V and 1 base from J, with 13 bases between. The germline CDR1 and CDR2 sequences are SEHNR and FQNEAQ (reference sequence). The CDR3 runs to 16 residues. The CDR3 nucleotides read TGTGCCAGCAGCTTCGACTCTAACGGGGCCAAAAACATTCAGTACTTC. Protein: CASSFDSNGAKNIQYF.

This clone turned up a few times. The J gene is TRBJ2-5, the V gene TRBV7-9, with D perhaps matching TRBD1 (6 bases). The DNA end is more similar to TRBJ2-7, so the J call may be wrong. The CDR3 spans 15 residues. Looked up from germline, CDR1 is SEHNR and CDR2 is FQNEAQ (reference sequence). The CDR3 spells CASSLVSGHIGEQYF. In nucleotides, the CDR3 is TGTGCCAGCAGCTTAGTTTCGGGACATATCGGCGAGCAGTACTTC.

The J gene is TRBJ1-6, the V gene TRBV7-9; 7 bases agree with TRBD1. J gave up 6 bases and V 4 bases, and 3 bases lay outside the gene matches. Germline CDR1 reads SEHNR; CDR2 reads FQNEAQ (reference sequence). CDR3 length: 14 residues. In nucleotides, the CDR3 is TGTGCCAGCAGCTCCGGGGACAGTAATTCACCCCTCCACTTT. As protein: CASSSGDSNSPLHF.

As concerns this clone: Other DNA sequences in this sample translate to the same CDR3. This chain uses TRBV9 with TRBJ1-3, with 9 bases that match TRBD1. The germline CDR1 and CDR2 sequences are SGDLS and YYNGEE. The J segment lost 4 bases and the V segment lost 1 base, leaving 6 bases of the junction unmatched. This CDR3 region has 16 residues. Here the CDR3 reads CASSVRQGGSGNTIYF. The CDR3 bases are TGTGCCAGCAGCGTACGACAGGGGGGATCGGGAAACACCATATATTTT.

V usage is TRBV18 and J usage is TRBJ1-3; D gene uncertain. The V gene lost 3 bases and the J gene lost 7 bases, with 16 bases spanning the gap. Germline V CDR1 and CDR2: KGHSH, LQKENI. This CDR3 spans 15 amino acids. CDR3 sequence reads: CASSPQDPLDNTIYF. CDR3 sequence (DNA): TGTGCCAGCTCACCTCAGGATCCATTGGATAACACCATATATTTT.

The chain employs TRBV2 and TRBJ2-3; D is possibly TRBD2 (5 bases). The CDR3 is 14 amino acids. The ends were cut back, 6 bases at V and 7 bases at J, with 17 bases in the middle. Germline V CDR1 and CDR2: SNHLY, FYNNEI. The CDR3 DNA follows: TGTGCCAGCAGGCCCTCATTACTAGTTAATACGCAGTATTTT. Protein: CASRPSLLVNTQYF.

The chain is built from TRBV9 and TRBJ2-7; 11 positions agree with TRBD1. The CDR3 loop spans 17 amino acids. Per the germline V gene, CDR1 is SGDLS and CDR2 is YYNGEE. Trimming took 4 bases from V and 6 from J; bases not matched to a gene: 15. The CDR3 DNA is TGTGCCAGCAGCCCGAGTGGGACGGGGACAGGGGGACGCGAGCAGTACTTC. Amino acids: CASSPSGTGTGGREQYF.

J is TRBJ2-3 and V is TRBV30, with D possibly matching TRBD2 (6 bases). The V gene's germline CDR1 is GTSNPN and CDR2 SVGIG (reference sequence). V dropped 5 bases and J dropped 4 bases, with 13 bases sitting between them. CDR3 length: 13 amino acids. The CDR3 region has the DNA TGTGCCTGGTACGGAGGGCCCGCAGATACGCAGTATTTT. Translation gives CAWYGGPADTQYF.

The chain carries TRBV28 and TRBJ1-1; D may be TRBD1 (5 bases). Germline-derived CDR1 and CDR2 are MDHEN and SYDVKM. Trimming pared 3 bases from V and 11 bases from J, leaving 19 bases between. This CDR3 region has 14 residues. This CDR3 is CASSLPGPPGRAFF. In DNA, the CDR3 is TGTGCCAGCAGTTTGCCGGGACCCCCCGGGAGGGCTTTCTTT.

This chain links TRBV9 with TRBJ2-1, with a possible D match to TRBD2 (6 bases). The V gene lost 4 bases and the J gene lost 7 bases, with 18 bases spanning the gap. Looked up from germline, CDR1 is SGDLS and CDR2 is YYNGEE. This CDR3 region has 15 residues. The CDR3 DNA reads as TGTGCCAGCAGCTCACCGGGACTTGGTTGGAATGAGCAGTTCTTC. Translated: CASSSPGLGWNEQFF.

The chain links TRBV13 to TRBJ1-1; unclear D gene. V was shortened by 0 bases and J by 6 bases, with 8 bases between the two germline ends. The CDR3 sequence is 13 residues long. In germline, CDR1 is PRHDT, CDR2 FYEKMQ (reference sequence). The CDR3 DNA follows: TGTGCCAGCAGCTTAGGTTTTTCATCTGAAGCTTTCTTT. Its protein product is CASSLGFSSEAFF.

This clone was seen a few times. The DNA for the CDR3 is TGTGCCAGCAGCTTAGTTCCGGACAGGGTCTACGAGCAGTACTTC. It specifies CASSLVPDRVYEQYF. The chain links TRBV7-8 to TRBJ2-7; 8 nucleotides line up with TRBD1. This CDR3 is 15 amino acids long. With V trimmed by 1 base and J by 3 bases, 5 bases remained unmatched. The germline CDR1 and CDR2 sequences are SGHVS and FQNEAQ.